This T cell receptor beta chain was sequenced during a study of blood T cell repertoires in COVID-19. The wider study: There were acute and convalescent COVID-19 samples, and they came from the United States, Italy and Spain. The analysed material was cDNA or gDNA that came from T cells, B-cell-depleted T cells, or PBMCs.

The length of the CDR3 is 16 residues. Germline V gene lookup returns CDR1 LGHDT and CDR2 YNNKEL (reference sequence). Unmatched junction bases numbered 4, after V lost 4 bases and J lost 2 bases. Per the original methods: Amplified reference gene primers provided the basis for estimating nucleated cell counts. Using immunoSEQ multiplex PCR, the repertoire was profiled, and TCRdb retains in-frame clones only, with some absent. Clone size and V and J calls were adopted from that table, with D and trimming inferred from the DNA. The repertoire includes around 200,000 clones, roughly nine tenths of them detected once, and roughly 0.69% sits in the top ten.

This receptor was identified in a man aged 35 to 55 with acute or convalescent COVID-19. The chain recombines TRBV3-1 (or the pseudogene TRBV3-2) with TRBJ2-5, with 13 bases aligning to TRBD2. Material for sequencing was peripheral blood. CDR3 residues: CASSPGTSGIQETQYF. CDR3 DNA: TGTGCCAGCAGCCCTGGGACTAGCGGGATTCAAGAGACCCAGTACTTC.